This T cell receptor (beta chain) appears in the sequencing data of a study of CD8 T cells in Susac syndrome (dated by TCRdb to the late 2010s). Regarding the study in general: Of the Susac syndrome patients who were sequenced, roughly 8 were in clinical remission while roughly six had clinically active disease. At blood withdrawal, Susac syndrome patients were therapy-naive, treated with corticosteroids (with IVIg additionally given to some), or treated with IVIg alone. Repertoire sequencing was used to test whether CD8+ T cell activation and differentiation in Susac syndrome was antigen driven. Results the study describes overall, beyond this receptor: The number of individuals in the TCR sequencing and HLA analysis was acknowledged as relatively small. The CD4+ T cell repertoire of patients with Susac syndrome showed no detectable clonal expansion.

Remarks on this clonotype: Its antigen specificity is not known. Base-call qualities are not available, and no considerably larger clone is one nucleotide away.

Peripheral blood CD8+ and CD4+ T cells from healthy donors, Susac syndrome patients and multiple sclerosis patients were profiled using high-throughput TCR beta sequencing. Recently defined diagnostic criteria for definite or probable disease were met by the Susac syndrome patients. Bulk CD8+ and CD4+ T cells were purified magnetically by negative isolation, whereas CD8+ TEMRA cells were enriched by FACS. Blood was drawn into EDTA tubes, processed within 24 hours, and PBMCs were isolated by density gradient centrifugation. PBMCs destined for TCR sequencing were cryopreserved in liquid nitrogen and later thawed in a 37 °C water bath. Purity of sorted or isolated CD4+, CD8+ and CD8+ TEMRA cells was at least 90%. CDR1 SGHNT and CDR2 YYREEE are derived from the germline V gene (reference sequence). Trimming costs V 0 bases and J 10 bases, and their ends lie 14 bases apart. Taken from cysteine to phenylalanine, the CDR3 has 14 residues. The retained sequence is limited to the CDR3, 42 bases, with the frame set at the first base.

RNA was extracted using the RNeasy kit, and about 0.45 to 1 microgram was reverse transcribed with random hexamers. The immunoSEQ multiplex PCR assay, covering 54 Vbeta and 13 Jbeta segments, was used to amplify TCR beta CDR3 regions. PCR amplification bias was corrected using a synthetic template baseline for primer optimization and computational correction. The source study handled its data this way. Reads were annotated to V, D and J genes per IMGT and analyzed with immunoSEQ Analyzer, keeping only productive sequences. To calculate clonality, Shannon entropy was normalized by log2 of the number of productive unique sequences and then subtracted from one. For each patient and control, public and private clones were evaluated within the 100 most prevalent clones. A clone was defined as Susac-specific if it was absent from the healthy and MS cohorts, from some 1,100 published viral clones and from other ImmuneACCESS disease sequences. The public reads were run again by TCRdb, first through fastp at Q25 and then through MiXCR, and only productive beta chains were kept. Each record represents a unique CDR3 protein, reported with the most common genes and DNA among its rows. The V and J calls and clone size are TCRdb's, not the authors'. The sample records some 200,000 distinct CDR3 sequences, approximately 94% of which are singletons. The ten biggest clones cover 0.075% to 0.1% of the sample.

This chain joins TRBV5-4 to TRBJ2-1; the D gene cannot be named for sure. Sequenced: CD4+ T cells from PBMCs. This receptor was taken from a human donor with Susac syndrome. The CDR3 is CASSLVSGLSEQFF. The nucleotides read TGTGCCAGCAGCTTGGTATCCGGGCTTAGCGAGCAGTTCTTC.